The 5 T cell receptor beta chains below come from one sample, sequenced in a study of CD8+CD57+ T cells in acquired aplastic anemia. It was genomic DNA that served as the template for profiling TCR beta VDJ and CDR3. Each CDR3 protein is one row after TCRdb ran MiXCR on the reads. Of 400,000 to 450,000 distinct CDR3 sequences in the sample, 65% to 80% are singletons; the top ten hold approximately 3.8%. Sequencing was done on a sample of sorted CD4+, CD8+, or CD8+CD57+ T cells (not recorded which) from PBMCs. The origin of the receptors is a human donor in good health, serving as a control.

In regard to this clonotype: This may come from a read error, since a much larger clone is one base off. The J gene is TRBJ1-3, the V gene TRBV3-1; the D is unclear. Germline V CDR1 and CDR2: LGHDT, YNNKEL (reference sequence). CDR3 length equals 13 residues. CDR3 sequence (DNA): TGTGCCACCTTCGACATCTCTGGAAACACCTTATATTTT. This gives the protein CATFDISGNTLYF.

The rearrangement uses TRBV6-2 or TRBV6-3 and TRBJ2-7; 10 bases are a match to TRBD2. Germline values: CDR1 MNHEY, CDR2 SVGEGT. The J segment lost 2 bases and the V segment lost 8 bases, leaving 6 bases of the junction unmatched. The CDR3 consists of 14 residues. The CDR3 DNA sequence: TGTGCCAGCTACGGACTAGCGGAGACCTACGAGCAGTACTTC. It specifies CASYGLAETYEQYF.

As to this clonotype: Possible read error: a much larger clone is one base away. The V call is TRBV2, the J call TRBJ1-1, with D possibly TRBD1 on 5 matching bases. CDR1 and CDR2 (germline): SNHLY, FYNNEI. The CDR3 has 13 residues. The CDR3 spells CASNEVGLTEAFF. The CDR3 DNA reads TGTGCCAGCAATGAAGTGGGGCTCACTGAAGCTTTCTTT.

This clonotype was seen more than once but under ten times. The J gene is TRBJ2-3, the V gene TRBV7-2; D ambiguous. Germline CDR1 and CDR2: SGHTA and FQGNSA. The CDR3 spans 13 residues. Trimming took off 5 bases at V and 3 bases at J, with 9 bases between the two ends. The CDR3 sequence: CASSPRATDTQYF. CDR3 nucleotide sequence: TGTGCCAGCAGCCCCAGAGCGACAGATACGCAGTATTTT.

The rearrangement links TRBV11-2 to TRBJ2-7; 10 bases are shared with TRBD1. After removal of 1 base from V and 6 bases from J, the junction contained 3 bases not matched to a gene. Germline CDR1 SGHAT, CDR2 FQNNGV. This CDR3 has 14 residues. As DNA, the CDR3 is TGTGCCAGCAGCTTAGTGGGACAGGGGCCCGAGCAGTACTTC. Residues: CASSLVGQGPEQYF.